This T cell receptor (beta chain) was obtained from a study of T cell changes during pregnancy in multiple sclerosis. Libraries were prepared by immunoSEQ multiplex PCR; TCRdb keeps only in-frame clonotypes and omits some of them. The sample lists tens of thousands of clones; 80% to 90% were seen once. The length of the CDR3 is 13 residues. Sequences were derived from CD4+ T cells from peripheral blood mononuclear cells, sampled in the first trimester of pregnancy. V and J are TRBV21-1 and TRBJ1-2; the D call in the table, TRBD1, was not verified against the DNA. TRBV21-1 is classified as a pseudogene. The origin of this receptor is a female donor with multiple sclerosis, enrolled in a pregnancy study. Here the CDR3 DNA reads TGTGCCAGCAGCAGGCGACACTGCTATGGCTACACCTTC. This codes for CASSRRHCYGYTF.